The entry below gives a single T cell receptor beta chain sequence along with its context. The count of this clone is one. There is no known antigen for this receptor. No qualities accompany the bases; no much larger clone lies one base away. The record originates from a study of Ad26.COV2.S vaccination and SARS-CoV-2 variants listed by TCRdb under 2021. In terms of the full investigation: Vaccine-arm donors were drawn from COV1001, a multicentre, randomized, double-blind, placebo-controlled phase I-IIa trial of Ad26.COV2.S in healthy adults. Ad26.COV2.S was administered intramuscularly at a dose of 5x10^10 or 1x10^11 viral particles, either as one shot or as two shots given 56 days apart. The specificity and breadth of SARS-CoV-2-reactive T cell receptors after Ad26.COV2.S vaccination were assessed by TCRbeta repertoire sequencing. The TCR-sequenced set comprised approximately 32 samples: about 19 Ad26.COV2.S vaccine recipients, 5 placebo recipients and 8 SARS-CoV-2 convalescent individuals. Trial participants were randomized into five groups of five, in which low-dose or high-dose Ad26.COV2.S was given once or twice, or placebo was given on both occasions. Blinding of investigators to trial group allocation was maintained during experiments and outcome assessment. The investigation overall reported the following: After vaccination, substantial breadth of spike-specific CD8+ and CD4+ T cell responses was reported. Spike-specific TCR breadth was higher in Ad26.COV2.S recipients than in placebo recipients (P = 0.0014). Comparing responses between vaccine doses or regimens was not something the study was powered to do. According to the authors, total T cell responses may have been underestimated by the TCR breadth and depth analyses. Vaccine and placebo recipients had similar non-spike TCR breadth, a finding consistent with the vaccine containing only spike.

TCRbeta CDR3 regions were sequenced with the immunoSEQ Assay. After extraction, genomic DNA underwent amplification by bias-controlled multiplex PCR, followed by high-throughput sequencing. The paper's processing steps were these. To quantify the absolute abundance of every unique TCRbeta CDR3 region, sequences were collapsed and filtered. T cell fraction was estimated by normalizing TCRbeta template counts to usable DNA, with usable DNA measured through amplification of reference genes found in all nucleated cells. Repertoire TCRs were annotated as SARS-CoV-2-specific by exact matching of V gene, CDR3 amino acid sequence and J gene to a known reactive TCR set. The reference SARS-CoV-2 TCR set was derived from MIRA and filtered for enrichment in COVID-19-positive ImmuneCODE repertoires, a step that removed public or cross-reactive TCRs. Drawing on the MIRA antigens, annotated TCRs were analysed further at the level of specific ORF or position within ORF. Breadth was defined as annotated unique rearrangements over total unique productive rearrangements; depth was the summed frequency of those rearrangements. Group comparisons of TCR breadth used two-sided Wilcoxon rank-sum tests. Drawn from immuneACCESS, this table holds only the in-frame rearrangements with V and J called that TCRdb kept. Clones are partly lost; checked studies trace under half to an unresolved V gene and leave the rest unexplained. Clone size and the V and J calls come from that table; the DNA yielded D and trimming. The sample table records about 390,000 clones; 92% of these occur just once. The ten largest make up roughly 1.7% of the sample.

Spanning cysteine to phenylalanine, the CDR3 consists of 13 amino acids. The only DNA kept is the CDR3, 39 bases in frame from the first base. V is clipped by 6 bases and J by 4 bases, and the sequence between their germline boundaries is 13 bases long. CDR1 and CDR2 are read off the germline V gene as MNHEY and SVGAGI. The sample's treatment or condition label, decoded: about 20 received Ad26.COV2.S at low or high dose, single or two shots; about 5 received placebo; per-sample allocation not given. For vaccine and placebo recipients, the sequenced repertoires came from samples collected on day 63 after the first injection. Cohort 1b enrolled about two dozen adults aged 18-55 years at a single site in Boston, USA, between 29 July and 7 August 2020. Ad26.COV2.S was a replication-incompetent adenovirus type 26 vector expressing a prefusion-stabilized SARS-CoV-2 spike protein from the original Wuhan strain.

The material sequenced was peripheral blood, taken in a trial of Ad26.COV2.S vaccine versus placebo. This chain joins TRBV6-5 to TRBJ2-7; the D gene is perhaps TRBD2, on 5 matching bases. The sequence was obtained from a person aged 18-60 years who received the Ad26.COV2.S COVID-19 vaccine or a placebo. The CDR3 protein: CASSQGRVYEQYF. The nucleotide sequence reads TGTGCCAGCAGCCAAGGGAGAGTATACGAGCAGTACTTC.